These 28 T cell receptor beta chains were all obtained from the same sample, sequenced in a study of cytomegalovirus exposure and HLA in healthy donors. The PCR had 60 Vbeta and 13 Jbeta primers. Sequenced by immunoSEQ multiplex PCR; TCRdb stores in-frame clones only, minus some. The sample has approximately 190,000 clones, approximately 90% seen once. Sequenced material: PBMCs. These receptors were taken from a boy aged 2 to 10 in good health and CMV-seronegative.

The gene calls are TRBV30 and TRBJ1-3; no clear D gene. The CDR3 loop spans 11 amino acids. CDR1 and CDR2 (germline): GTSNPN, SVGIG (reference sequence). The V end lost 3 bases, the J end lost 2 bases, and 2 bases lay between the germline ends. The CDR3 is CAWSAGNTIYF. As DNA, the CDR3 is TGTGCCTGGAGCGCTGGAAACACCATATATTTT.

The chain employs TRBV30 and TRBJ1-5; D is perhaps TRBD1 (5 bases). CDR3 length: 15 residues. V gave up 0 bases and J gave up 2 bases, with 11 bases separating them. Germline lookup yields CDR1 GTSNPN and CDR2 SVGIG (reference sequence). CDR3 loop: CAWSVRVRGNQPQHF. The CDR3 region has the DNA TGTGCCTGGAGTGTCAGGGTACGAGGCAATCAGCCCCAGCATTTT.

V and J are TRBV15 and TRBJ2-7, with 11 bases lining up with TRBD1. CDR1 is LNHNV and CDR2 is YYDKDF in the germline V gene (reference sequence). V gave up 1 base and J gave up 6 bases; unmatched junction bases: 5. The CDR3 consists of 15 residues. The CDR3 loop is CATSRAGQGASEQYF. CDR3 nucleotides: TGTGCCACCAGCAGAGCCGGACAGGGGGCGAGCGAGCAGTACTTC.

The CDR3 reads CAISESGLNEQFF. The CDR3 DNA sequence: TGTGCCATCAGTGAGTCGGGCCTCAATGAGCAGTTCTTC. The chain links TRBV10-3 to TRBJ2-1; D is ambiguous. The CDR3 runs to 13 residues. Trimming stripped 0 bases from V and 6 bases from J, with 6 bases between. CDR1 and CDR2 from the germline V gene are ENHRY and SYGVKD.

This clone was detected only once. The rearrangement joins TRBV5-1 to TRBJ2-3, with D perhaps matching TRBD2 (5 bases). The germline V and J ends were trimmed by 6 bases and 0 bases, with 14 bases remaining between them. CDR3 size: 15 residues. CDR1 SGHRS and CDR2 YFSETQ come from the germline V gene. CDR3 amino acids: CASTPGGQSTDTQYF. The CDR3 bases are TGCGCCAGCACCCCAGGCGGGCAAAGCACAGATACGCAGTATTTT.

This rearrangement joins TRBV30 to TRBJ2-7; perhaps TRBD1 as D (6 bases). V lost 2 bases and J lost 12, with 23 bases in between. Per germline, CDR1 GTSNPN and CDR2 SVGIG (reference sequence). The CDR3 sequence is 14 residues long. CDR3 coding DNA: TGTGCCTGGAGTCTAAAATCAGGGGCCCGGGGCCGGTACTTC. It codes for CAWSLKSGARGRYF.

V gene TRBV19 combines with J gene TRBJ2-1; D perhaps matches TRBD1 (5 bases). Germline values: CDR1 LNHDA, CDR2 SQIVND (reference sequence). The CDR3 is 17 residues long. V lost 3 bases, J lost 0 bases, and 15 bases lay in between. This chain's CDR3 is CASSMQGQVFSYNEQFF. The DNA of the CDR3 is TGTGCCAGTAGTATGCAGGGTCAAGTATTCTCCTACAATGAGCAGTTCTTC.

The chain links TRBV28 to TRBJ1-5, with 7 bases identical to TRBD1. Germline V gives CDR1 MDHEN, CDR2 SYDVKM. This CDR3 has 18 amino acids. J lost 6 bases, V lost 4 bases, and 18 bases had no gene match. CDR3 nucleotide sequence: TGTGCCAGCAGTTCATGGCAGGGGGGTAATCCAGGGGGTCAGCCCCAGCATTTT. Amino acids: CASSSWQGGNPGGQPQHF.

The rearrangement uses TRBV27 and TRBJ2-7; a possible D gene is TRBD1 (6 bases). Germline V gives CDR1 MNHEY, CDR2 SMNVEV (reference sequence). This CDR3 region has 14 residues. V lost 3 bases, J lost 2 bases, and 11 bases lay in between. DNA of the CDR3: TGTGCCAGCAGTTTCCAGGGGAGAGCCTACGAGCAGTACTTC. Its protein product is CASSFQGRAYEQYF.

The chain couples TRBV7-8 to TRBJ2-1; 8 positions agree with TRBD2. CDR3 length: 15 amino acids. J lost 6 bases, V lost 2 bases, and 6 bases had no gene match. Germline lookup yields CDR1 SGHVS and CDR2 FQNEAQ. Here the CDR3 reads CASSLPRLASNEQFF. The DNA for the CDR3 is TGTGCCAGCAGCTTACCGAGACTAGCGTCCAATGAGCAGTTCTTC.

The chain joins TRBV19 to TRBJ2-7, with D maybe TRBD1 (6 bases). This CDR3 is built from 15 residues. The V gene lost 0 bases and the J gene lost 2 bases, with 11 bases spanning the gap. CDR1 and CDR2 (germline): LNHDA, SQIVND (reference sequence). The CDR3 loop is CASSIEGGLTYEQYF. The CDR3 bases are TGTGCCAGTAGTATAGAAGGGGGTCTAACCTACGAGCAGTACTTC.

This clone was seen a single time. At one boundary the junction diverges from the germline segment, which might be a read error. V usage is TRBV7-9 and J usage is TRBJ2-4; 8 nucleotides agree with TRBD1. Germline V lookup: CDR1 SEHNR, CDR2 FQNEAQ (reference sequence). The CDR3 has 19 amino acids. In nucleotides, the CDR3 is TGTTCCAGCAGCGCAGCCGGGGACAGGAGGACGGGAGCCAAAAACATTCAGTACTTC. This sequence encodes CSSSAAGDRRTGAKNIQYF.

V usage is TRBV6-1 and J usage is TRBJ2-3, with D unresolved. CDR3 size: 13 residues. Germline lookup yields CDR1 MNHNS and CDR2 SASEGT. V was clipped by 0 bases and J by 6 bases, with 7 bases between them. The CDR3 DNA follows: TGTGCCAGCAGTGAAGCGTACACGGATACGCAGTATTTT. This sequence encodes CASSEAYTDTQYF.

The chain uses TRBV9 and TRBJ2-1; TRBD2 is a possible D gene (6 bases). Deletions cut 0 bases from V and 3 bases from J, with 10 bases between. The CDR3 covers 15 residues. Looked up from germline, CDR1 is SGDLS and CDR2 is YYNGEE. CDR3 amino acids: CASSVELALYNEQFF. The CDR3 DNA reads as TGTGCCAGCAGCGTAGAACTAGCACTCTACAATGAGCAGTTCTTC.

The V and J genes are TRBV7-6 and TRBJ2-1, with D possibly TRBD1 on 5 matching bases. Germline CDR1 is SGHVS and CDR2 is FNYEAQ. This CDR3 has 13 amino acids. V was clipped by 5 bases and J by 7 bases, with 12 bases between them. The chain's CDR3 is CASSQDMGNEQFF. The DNA of the CDR3 is TGTGCCAGCAGCCAGGACATGGGGAATGAGCAGTTCTTC.

The chain couples TRBV19 to TRBJ2-1; 8 bases align to TRBD1. CDR1 is LNHDA and CDR2 is SQIVND in the germline V gene (reference sequence). CDR3 length equals 13 residues. V lost 5 bases to trimming and J lost 12 bases; unmatched junction nucleotides: 9. The CDR3 spells CASSPTSRGRQFF. Written as DNA, the CDR3 is TGTGCCAGTAGTCCCACAAGCAGGGGGCGGCAGTTCTTC. Full variable domain (missing parts from reference TRBV19 and TRBJ2-1): DGGITQSPKYLFRKEGQNVTLSCEQNLNHDAMYWYRQDPGQGLRLIYYSQIVNDFQKGDIAEGYSVSREKKESFPLTVTSAQKNPTAFYLCASSPTSRGRQFFGPGTRLTVL.

The chain has TRBV9 and TRBJ2-2, with 12 bases aligning to TRBD1. Trimming at V came to 3 bases and at J to 6 bases, leaving 3 bases not matched to a gene. Germline CDR1 reads SGDLS; CDR2 reads YYNGEE. The CDR3 sequence is 15 residues long. CDR3 amino acids: CASSGDRGPPGELFF. CDR3 bases: TGTGCCAGCAGCGGGGACAGGGGGCCCCCCGGGGAGCTGTTTTTT.

The rearrangement uses TRBV7-6 and TRBJ2-1; 11 bases match TRBD2. The CDR3 totals 16 residues. V lost 4 bases, J lost 9 bases, and 11 bases stayed unmatched. The germline V gene has CDR1 SGHVS and CDR2 FNYEAQ. The CDR3 DNA is TGTGCCAGCAGCTCCCTGACTAGCGGGGAAGGAGTTGAGCAGTTCTTC. This gives the protein CASSSLTSGEGVEQFF.

The J gene is TRBJ1-6, the V gene TRBV27; 9 bases fit TRBD1. The CDR3 totals 16 residues. Germline V gives CDR1 MNHEY, CDR2 SMNVEV (reference sequence). The J segment lost 2 bases and the V segment lost 6 bases, leaving 5 bases of the junction unmatched. The DNA of the CDR3 is TGTGCCAGCAGCACCACAGGGGGCCCCTATAATTCACCCCTCCACTTT. It yields the protein CASSTTGGPYNSPLHF.

This chain links TRBV20-1 with TRBJ2-5; D remains ambiguous. The CDR3 loop spans 11 amino acids. The germline V gene encodes CDR1 DFQATT and CDR2 SNEGSKA (reference sequence). The V end lost 4 bases, the J end lost 2 bases, and 5 bases lay between the germline ends. CDR3 nucleotides: TGCAGTGCTATCCGGCAAGAGACCCAGTACTTC. The encoded protein is CSAIRQETQYF.

The CDR3 DNA reads as TGTGCCAGCAGTTCCGGGGGGTCTGGGGCCAACGTCCTGACTTTC. Protein product: CASSSGGSGANVLTF. The chain combines TRBV28 with TRBJ2-6; 7 bases match TRBD2. V lost 4 bases, J lost 1 base, and 1 base stayed unmatched. CDR1 is MDHEN and CDR2 is SYDVKM in the germline V gene. There are 15 residues in the CDR3.

The chain has TRBV19 and TRBJ2-1; 16 bases are a match to TRBD2. Trimming cost V 5 bases and J 12 bases; bases outside gene matches: 10. The CDR3 totals 16 residues. Germline V CDR1 and CDR2: LNHDA, SQIVND (reference sequence). The CDR3 DNA sequence: TGTGCCAGTAGTGGATCGGGACTAGCGGGAGGGCCGAGGCAGTTCTTC. Protein product: CASSGSGLAGGPRQFF.

The chain carries TRBV7-2 and TRBJ1-1; D might be TRBD1 (5 bases). The CDR3 sequence is 14 residues long. CDR1 and CDR2 (germline): SGHTA, FQGNSA. The V end was cut by 5 bases, the J end by 4 bases, with 14 bases between. The CDR3 nucleotides are TGTGCCAGCAGCGGCGTGGGGGGATTCACTGAAGCTTTCTTT. Its translation is CASSGVGGFTEAFF.

The CDR3 coding sequence is TGTGCCAGCAGTATACTAGCGGGAGCAGTCAATGAGCAGTTCTTC. Amino acid sequence: CASSILAGAVNEQFF. The chain links TRBV2 to TRBJ2-1, with 11 bases that match TRBD2. Germline V gene sequence: CDR1 SNHLY, CDR2 FYNNEI. The CDR3 totals 15 residues. Trimming removed 5 bases from V and 6 bases from J; junction bases left unmatched: 6.

This clone was counted between two and nine times. The genes are TRBV7-9 and TRBJ1-3; 7 positions agree with TRBD1. This CDR3 has 16 amino acids. In germline, CDR1 is SEHNR, CDR2 FQNEAQ (reference sequence). Germline trimming cut 5 bases from V and 0 bases from J; bases unmatched to any gene: 7. CDR3 DNA sequence: TGTGCCAGCAGCCCCCGGGGACAGAACTCTGGAAACACCATATATTTT. Translated: CASSPRGQNSGNTIYF.

J is TRBJ1-6 and V is TRBV5-6; unclear D gene. Germline V CDR1 and CDR2: SGHDT, YYEEEE. V gave up 0 bases and J gave up 1 base, with 8 bases separating them. This CDR3 has 16 residues. Here the CDR3 reads CASSLVAGSYNSPLHF. The CDR3 bases are TGTGCCAGCAGCTTGGTCGCGGGTTCCTATAATTCACCCCTCCACTTT. The full variable domain, in which reference TRBV5-6 and TRBJ1-6 provide the parts outside the CDR3, is DAGVTQSPTHLIKTRGQQVTLRCSPKSGHDTVSWYQQALGQGPQFIFQYYEEEERQRGNFPDRFSGHQFPNYSSELNVNALLLGDSALYLCASSLVAGSYNSPLHFGNGTRLTVT.

The chain is built from TRBV30 and TRBJ1-1, with 7 nucleotides matching TRBD1. Germline trimming cut 5 bases from V and 4 bases from J; bases unmatched to any gene: 4. This CDR3 is 12 amino acids long. The germline V gene has CDR1 GTSNPN and CDR2 SVGIG (reference sequence). The CDR3 sequence is CAWRQGGTEAFF. The CDR3 DNA reads TGTGCCTGGCGACAGGGAGGCACTGAAGCTTTCTTT.

The V and J genes are TRBV9 and TRBJ1-1; tentatively, D is TRBD1 (5 bases). This CDR3 comprises 12 residues. V was clipped by 7 bases and J by 5 bases, with 12 bases between them. Germline V CDR1 and CDR2: SGDLS, YYNGEE. CDR3 region: CASGSGRTEAFF. CDR3 DNA sequence: TGTGCCAGCGGTTCAGGGAGGACTGAAGCTTTCTTT.